One and the same sample provided the 2 T cell receptor beta chains below, sequenced in a study of blood T cell repertoires in COVID-19. Repertoires were generated with immunoSEQ multiplex PCR, while TCRdb's copy carries only in-frame clones and drops some. Among about 230,000 clones listed, about 85% were seen once. Sequencing was done on a sample of peripheral blood. Receptors originate from a woman aged 80 or older with acute or convalescent COVID-19.

V and J are TRBV7-9 and TRBJ2-7; TRBD2 matches at 9 bases. Trimming at V came to 1 base and at J to 3 bases, leaving 7 bases not matched to a gene. CDR1 is SEHNR and CDR2 is FQNEAQ in the germline V gene (reference sequence). The CDR3 is 16 residues long. The CDR3 nucleotides read TGTGCCAGCAGCTTAGTCCGTCAGACTAGCGGCTACGAGCAGTACTTC. Residues: CASSLVRQTSGYEQYF. The complete variable domain, with remaining parts taken from reference TRBV7-9 and TRBJ2-7, reads DTGVSQNPRHKITKRGQNVTFRCDPISEHNRLYWYRQTLGQGPEFLTYFQNEAQLEKSRLLSDRFSAERPKGSFSTLEIQRTEQGDSAMYLCASSLVRQTSGYEQYFGPGTRLTVT.

The V and J genes are TRBV11-2 and TRBJ2-5; 9 nucleotides line up with TRBD2. V shed 3 bases, J shed 4 bases, and the junction held 6 bases outside the gene matches. This CDR3 is built from 15 residues. CDR1 is SGHAT, CDR2 FQNNGV, per germline. The CDR3 sequence: CASSFGTSNSETQYF. For the CDR3, the DNA is TGTGCCAGCAGCTTTGGGACTAGCAATTCAGAGACCCAGTACTTC. Full variable domain (outside the CDR3, taken from reference TRBV11-2 and TRBJ2-5): EAGVAQSPRYKIIEKRQSVAFWCNPISGHATLYWYQQILGQGPKLLIQFQNNGVVDDSQLPKDRFSAERLKGVDSTLKIQPAKLEDSAVYLCASSFGTSNSETQYFGPGTRLLVL.